The clone carrying this T cell receptor (beta chain) was detected a few times. The ends were cut back, 2 bases at V and 5 bases at J, with 10 bases in the middle. This CDR3 is built from 14 residues. Germline lookup yields CDR1 KGHSH and CDR2 LQKENI. This sample was taken from a study of identical twins' blood T cells. MiXCR was run by TCRdb on the 5' RACE reads, yielding one entry per CDR3 protein. The data hold 300,000 to 400,000 distinct CDR3 sequences, with 25% to 35% observed a single time. Likely shared infections and vaccines: all three twin pairs were reared together. This TCR was sampled from a woman aged 18-55 years in good health. The chain employs TRBV18 and TRBJ2-1, with a weak D call TRBD1 (6 bases). The sample was PBMCs. CDR3 DNA sequence: TGTGCCAGCTCACCAGGACAGACCGACAATGAGCAGTTCTTC. It is translated as CASSPGQTDNEQFF.